Listed below are T cell receptor beta chains from one sample, sequenced in a study of radiotherapy plus CTLA-4 blockade in lung cancer. The table came from immunoSEQ multiplex PCR; TCRdb's copy has only in-frame clones and leaves some out. The data contain tens of thousands of clones, 71% of them singletons. Sequences were derived from peripheral blood, sampled from a patient treated with radiotherapy plus ipilimumab. The receptors stem from a human donor with non-small cell lung cancer whose response to radiotherapy plus ipilimumab could not be evaluated. Both conserved end residues are part of each CDR3. The D gene is left open where the match is weak. Not all rows give a size; the values are once, few, many and, for expanded clones, a class.

TRBV10-3	TRBJ1-5	few	TRBD1	16	TGTGCCATCAGTGAACTGGGACAGGGGTCCTTTGGGGCCCAGCATTTT	CAISELGQGSFGAQHF
TRBV6-5	TRBJ1-3	few	NA	14	TGTGCCAGCAGTCCAGGGCTTTCTGGAAACACCATATATTTT	CASSPGLSGNTIYF
TRBV18	TRBJ1-2	few	NA	13	TGTGCCAGCTCGGAAGGAGCTAACTATGGCTACACCTTC	CASSEGANYGYTF
TRBV6-5	TRBJ1-1	NA	NA	13	TGTGCCAGCAGTTTACAGGTGAACACTGAAGCTTTCTTT	CASSLQVNTEAFF
TRBV19	TRBJ1-1	NA	NA	16	TGTGCCAGTAGTATCATAGGGGCAGGATCAAACACTGAAGCTTTCTTT	CASSIIGAGSNTEAFF
TRBV6-5	TRBJ2-7	NA	NA	15	TGTGCCAGCAGTTACTCTTCGTCTGGGGCCGTCGAGCAGTACTTC	CASSYSSSGAVEQYF
TRBV5-5	TRBJ2-7	NA	TRBD1	15	TGTGCCAGCAGCTTTTTGGGACAGGCTACCTACGAGCAGTACTTC	CASSFLGQATYEQYF
TRBV18	TRBJ1-2	NA	TRBD1	15	TGTGCCAGCTCACCGCAGGGGGCTCTGGACTATGGCTACACCTTC	CASSPQGALDYGYTF
TRBV5-1	TRBJ2-3	NA	TRBD2	18	TGCGCCAGCAGCCGGGGACTAGCGGGAGGGATAAGCACAGATACGCAGTATTTT	CASSRGLAGGISTDTQYF
TRBV5-1	TRBJ1-2	NA	NA	15	TGCGCCAGCAGCAATCAGGGTACTTCTAACTATGGCTACACCTTC	CASSNQGTSNYGYTF
TRBV27	TRBJ1-2	NA	NA	17	TGTGCCAGCAGTTTATCGTTAGTTCGGAGCGAGAGGGAAGGCTACACCTTC	CASSLSLVRSEREGYTF
TRBV5-4	TRBJ2-5	NA	TRBD2	16	TGTGCCAGCAGCTTGGGGCTAGCGGGAGCCGAGGAGACCCAGTACTTC	CASSLGLAGAEETQYF
TRBV15	TRBJ2-7	few	NA	11	TGTGCCACCAGCAGAGCCGACGAGCAGTACTTC	CATSRADEQYF
TRBV5-4	TRBJ2-5	NA	TRBD2	16	TGTGCCAGCAGCTACCTGACTAGCGGGAGTGGGGAGACCCAGTACTTC	CASSYLTSGSGETQYF
TRBV5-1	TRBJ2-7	NA	TRBD1	16	TGCGCCAGCAGCCCTTGGACAGGGGGAGTAGACTACGAGCAGTACTTC	CASSPWTGGVDYEQYF
TRBV16	TRBJ2-1	NA	NA	14	TGTGCCAGCAGCCCTACGCGGGACTACAATGAGCAGTTCTTC	CASSPTRDYNEQFF
TRBV11-2	TRBJ1-1	NA	TRBD1	13	TGTGCCAGCAAGCCGACAGGGAGAACTGAAGCTTTCTTT	CASKPTGRTEAFF
TRBV7-2	TRBJ2-7	few	TRBD2	16	TGTGCCAGCAGCTTATCTAGCGGGAGGGTACCCTACGAGCAGTACTTC	CASSLSSGRVPYEQYF
TRBV5-6	TRBJ1-2	medium-sized	NA	13	TGTGCCAGCAGGGAGGGGTCTAACTATGGCTACACCTTC	CASREGSNYGYTF
TRBV2	TRBJ1-5	once	NA	15	TGTGCCAGCAGTGAAGTGTCGGTCACAGGCCAGCCCCAGCATTTT	CASSEVSVTGQPQHF
TRBV10-3	TRBJ2-7	NA	NA	12	TGTGCCATCAGTGTCGGGACCTACGAGCAGTACTTC	CAISVGTYEQYF
TRBV10-3	TRBJ2-1	NA	TRBD1	12	TGTGCCACCAGGGGGCTAAACAATGAGCAGTTCTTC	CATRGLNNEQFF
TRBV4-2	TRBJ2-1	NA	TRBD2	16	TGTGCCAGCAGCCAGACTAGCGGGGGCAACTACAATGAGCAGTTCTTC	CASSQTSGGNYNEQFF
TRBV5-4	TRBJ2-5	NA	NA	14	TGTGCCAGCAGCTTGTCATCAGGGAGGGAGACCCAGTACTTC	CASSLSSGRETQYF
TRBV5-1	TRBJ1-1	NA	NA	12	TGCGCCAGTTCCGATTCATACTATGAAGCTTTCTTT	CASSDSYYEAFF
TRBV10-3	TRBJ2-7	NA	NA	13	TGTGCCATCAGTGAGTCGGGGCAGTACGAGCAGTACTTC	CAISESGQYEQYF
TRBV19	TRBJ1-5	few	NA	15	TGTGCCAGTACGAAGGAGGGGTGGAATCATCAGCCCCAGCATTTT	CASTKEGWNHQPQHF
TRBV27	TRBJ2-7	NA	NA	13	TGTGCCAGCAGTTCGACGGGTCGCTACGAGCAGTACTTC	CASSSTGRYEQYF
TRBV29-1	TRBJ2-3	NA	NA	12	TGCAGCGTTGCTCAGGGTGCAGATACGCAGTATTTT	CSVAQGADTQYF
TRBV7-3	TRBJ2-3	NA	TRBD2	18	TGTGCCAGCAGCCAATGGTCGGGAGGGGGGACTAGCACAGATACGCAGTATTTT	CASSQWSGGGTSTDTQYF
TRBV18	TRBJ2-7	NA	TRBD1	15	TGTGCCAGCTCACGACCGGGACAGGGTACCTACGAGCAGTACTTC	CASSRPGQGTYEQYF
TRBV5-1	TRBJ1-2	few	NA	15	TGCGCCAGCAGGGCTCGGGGGGGGACCAACTATGGCTACACCTTC	CASRARGGTNYGYTF
TRBV7-2	TRBJ2-3	NA	NA	16	TGTGCCAGCGCCTTGAGGGGGGGGAGATTTACAGATACGCAGTATTTT	CASALRGGRFTDTQYF
TRBV18	TRBJ2-5	NA	TRBD2	16	TGTGCCAGCTCACCGCCTAGCGGGAGGGTGGAAGAGACCCAGTACTTC	CASSPPSGRVEETQYF
TRBV29-1	TRBJ2-7	NA	TRBD1	13	TGCAGCGTTTCTGGACAGGGACTCCACGAGCAGTACTTC	CSVSGQGLHEQYF
TRBV2	TRBJ2-5	NA	NA	14	TGTGCCAGCAGTGATCAGCGGAGCCTAGGGACCCAGTACTTC	CASSDQRSLGTQYF
TRBV6-5	TRBJ1-5	few	NA	16	TGTGCCAGCAGTTTGGGGGCAGGCTATAGCAATCAGCCCCAGCATTTT	CASSLGAGYSNQPQHF
TRBV5-5	TRBJ1-1	NA	TRBD1	16	TGTGCCAGCAGCAAATACTCGACAGGGGGCAATACTGAAGCTTTCTTT	CASSKYSTGGNTEAFF
TRBV27	TRBJ2-7	NA	TRBD2	14	TGTGCCAGCAGGTTAGCGGGGATGACCTACGAGCAGTACTTC	CASRLAGMTYEQYF
TRBV30	TRBJ2-7	NA	NA	13	TGTGCCTGGAGTTCTAGCGAAACCTACGAGCAGTACTTC	CAWSSSETYEQYF
TRBV9	TRBJ1-1	NA	NA	15	TGTGCCAGCAGCGTAGTGCAGGGCCTGAACACTGAAGCTTTCTTT	CASSVVQGLNTEAFF
TRBV5-6	TRBJ1-6	once	NA	15	TGTGCCAGCAGCTTACGGCAGGATTATAATTCACCCCTCCACTTT	CASSLRQDYNSPLHF
TRBV9	TRBJ1-1	NA	TRBD1	14	TGTGCCAGCAGCCCCCTGACAGGGCGCACTGAAGCTTTCTTT	CASSPLTGRTEAFF
TRBV5-4	TRBJ1-2	NA	NA	14	TGTGCCAGCAGCTTGGCGTTGGGGGGTTTTGGCTACACCTTC	CASSLALGGFGYTF
TRBV5-1	TRBJ2-7	NA	TRBD2	15	TGCGCCAGCAGCGGGGGACTAGCGGGACTCGACGAGCAGTACTTC	CASSGGLAGLDEQYF
TRBV11-2	TRBJ2-5	NA	NA	14	TGTGCCAGCAGCTCGGACAGTTGGCAAGAGACCCAGTACTTC	CASSSDSWQETQYF
TRBV21-1	TRBJ1-3	few	NA	11	TGTGCCCCGGGTTGTGGAAACACCATATATTTT	CAPGCGNTIYF